The 27 T cell receptor beta chains below all came from one sample that was sequenced in a study of T cell changes during pregnancy in multiple sclerosis (dated by TCRdb to between 2019 and 2020). The library relied on the immunoSEQ multiplex PCR assay. The table comes from immuneACCESS by way of TCRdb, which keeps in-frame sequences with V and J called. Part of the clones is missing from these tables; in studies checked, under half for an unresolved V gene and the rest for unknown reasons. Within this sample are fewer than 65,000 clones, with roughly 90% of them counted one time only. Jointly, the top ten make up more than 2.5% of the sample. This sample comprised peripheral blood, obtained in the first trimester of pregnancy. These receptors came from a female donor in good health, enrolled as a control in a pregnancy study.

The J gene is TRBJ2-4, the V gene TRBV7-2; D possibly corresponds to TRBD2 (6 bases). CDR1 is SGHTA and CDR2 is FQGNSA in the germline V gene. The ends were cut back, 4 bases at V and 0 bases at J, with 13 bases in the middle. This CDR3 is 16 amino acids long. In DNA form, the CDR3 reads TGTGCCAGCAGCTCTGCTAGCGATCGAGCCAAAAACATTCAGTACTTC. This gives the protein CASSSASDRAKNIQYF. Variable domain in full (rest from reference TRBV7-2 and TRBJ2-4): GAGVSQSPSNKVTEKGKDVELRCDPISGHTALYWYRQSLGQGLEFLIYFQGNSAPDKSGLPSDRFSAERTGGSVSTLTIQRTQQEDSAVYLCASSSASDRAKNIQYFGAGTRLSVL.

This chain connects TRBV27 to TRBJ2-7; D is perhaps TRBD1 (5 bases). V was pared by 0 bases and J by 4 bases, with 16 bases between. There are 16 residues in the CDR3. Germline CDR1 reads MNHEY; CDR2 reads SMNVEV (reference sequence). This chain's CDR3 is CASSLSGQGLVYEQYF. The CDR3 coding sequence is TGTGCCAGCAGTTTATCGGGGCAGGGCTTGGTATACGAGCAGTACTTC.

V usage is TRBV28 and J usage is TRBJ1-2, with 11 bases identical to TRBD1. J lost 7 bases, V lost 6 bases, and 7 bases had no gene match. The germline gives CDR1 MDHEN, CDR2 SYDVKM. This CDR3 has 14 amino acids. The CDR3 bases are TGTGCCAGCAGGGGGACAGGGGGTAGGGGTGGCTACACCTTC. Its protein product is CASRGTGGRGGYTF.

The genes are TRBV28 and TRBJ2-2; no definite D call. The germline CDR1 and CDR2 sequences are MDHEN and SYDVKM. V lost 7 bases, J lost 0 bases, and 12 bases lay in between. This CDR3 region has 15 residues. CDR3: CASTELPPNTGELFF. The CDR3 DNA follows: TGTGCCAGCACGGAGTTGCCCCCGAACACCGGGGAGCTGTTTTTT.

This chain links TRBV9 with TRBJ2-2; D call uncertain. V shed 4 bases and J shed 4 bases, with 5 bases lying between them. The V gene's germline CDR1 is SGDLS and CDR2 YYNGEE. This CDR3 comprises 12 residues. CDR3 nucleotides: TGTGCCAGCAGCCCCTTCACCGGGGAGCTGTTTTTT. Translating gives CASSPFTGELFF.

The chain couples TRBV2 to TRBJ2-5; the D is unclear. CDR3 length: 12 residues. Germline V gene lookup returns CDR1 SNHLY and CDR2 FYNNEI. V was trimmed by 6 bases and J by 0 bases, leaving 5 bases between them. CDR3 region: CASRQYQETQYF. The CDR3, as DNA: TGTGCCAGCAGACAGTACCAAGAGACCCAGTACTTC.

The V call is TRBV5-6, the J call TRBJ2-7; 8 positions match TRBD1. This CDR3 comprises 14 residues. CDR1 SGHDT and CDR2 YYEEEE come from the germline V gene. J gave up 1 base and V 2 bases, and 2 bases lay outside the gene matches. The CDR3 nucleotides are TGTGCCAGCAGCTTCAGGGGGCCATCCTACGAGCAGTACTTC. Protein product: CASSFRGPSYEQYF.

The V and J genes are TRBV7-6 and TRBJ2-1, with 11 bases matching TRBD2. Looked up from germline, CDR1 is SGHVS and CDR2 is FNYEAQ. The CDR3 extends over 18 amino acids. V trimming: 5 bases; J trimming: 3 bases; junction bases outside the gene matches: 12. The CDR3 here is CASSLWLVAGGNYNEQFF. The CDR3 DNA follows: TGTGCCAGCAGCCTATGGTTGGTAGCGGGGGGGAACTACAATGAGCAGTTCTTC. Drawing the rest from reference TRBV7-6 and TRBJ2-1, the complete variable domain is GAGVSQSPRYKVTKRGQDVALRCDPISGHVSLYWYRQALGQGPEFLTYFNYEAQQDKSGLPNDRFSAERPEGSISTLTIQRTEQRDSAMYRCASSLWLVAGGNYNEQFFGPGTRLTVL.

V usage is TRBV15 and J usage is TRBJ1-5; D remains ambiguous. This CDR3 is built from 14 residues. V lost 0 bases and J 2 bases, leaving 5 bases between the germline ends. Germline V gives CDR1 LNHNV, CDR2 YYDKDF (reference sequence). CDR3 amino acids: CATSRDRGNQPQHF. CDR3 in DNA: TGTGCCACCAGCAGAGATCGGGGCAATCAGCCCCAGCATTTT.

The rearrangement links TRBV4-3 to TRBJ2-7; D may be TRBD1 (5 bases). Trimming left V 4 bases short and J 1 base short, with 11 bases between. The CDR3 consists of 14 residues. The V gene's germline CDR1 is LGHNA and CDR2 YSLEER. The CDR3, as DNA: TGCGCCAGCAGCCGAGCAGGGTTATCCTACGAGCAGTACTTC. Encoded protein: CASSRAGLSYEQYF.

This rearrangement joins TRBV28 to TRBJ1-2; 8 bases align to TRBD1. V lost 6 bases, J lost 3 bases, and 12 bases stayed unmatched. CDR3 length equals 16 residues. Germline lookup yields CDR1 MDHEN and CDR2 SYDVKM. The CDR3 is CASSRPGQGGDYGYTF. The DNA for the CDR3 is TGTGCCAGCAGCCGACCCGGACAGGGTGGTGACTATGGCTACACCTTC.

This clone was recorded a few times. J is TRBJ1-2 and V is TRBV5-1; D may be TRBD1 (5 bases). The CDR3 runs to 14 residues. With 0 bases removed from V and 4 bases from J, the gap between germline ends came to 10 bases. Per germline, CDR1 SGHRS and CDR2 YFSETQ. The CDR3 spells CASSLDRISYGYTF. The CDR3 DNA follows: TGCGCCAGCAGCTTGGACAGGATAAGCTATGGCTACACCTTC.

The J gene is TRBJ1-5, the V gene TRBV7-9, with 7 bases lining up with TRBD1. CDR1 is SEHNR, CDR2 FQNEAQ, per germline (reference sequence). The CDR3 has 15 amino acids. The V segment lost 1 base and the J segment 5 bases; nucleotides outside the gene matches: 5. Written as DNA, the CDR3 is TGTGCCAGCAGCTTAGGGGACAGCCCCTATCAGCCCCAGCATTTT. Amino acid sequence: CASSLGDSPYQPQHF.

The CDR3 DNA sequence: TGTGCCAGCAGCCAAGATAGAAGAAGGCTGGGCGGCTACACCTTC. It translates to CASSQDRRRLGGYTF. This chain connects TRBV14 to TRBJ1-2; no reliable D call. The CDR3 sequence is 15 residues long. The ends were cut back, 0 bases at V and 8 bases at J, with 16 bases in the middle. The germline V gene encodes CDR1 SGHDN and CDR2 FVKESK.

The chain joins TRBV28 to TRBJ1-5; tentatively, D is TRBD1 (5 bases). This CDR3 contains 15 residues. Germline CDR1 and CDR2: MDHEN and SYDVKM. V lost 2 bases and J 7 bases, leaving 15 bases between the germline ends. The CDR3 DNA is TGTGCCAGCAGTTTAATCCGGGGGTTGAGGCAGCCCCAGCATTTT. Residues: CASSLIRGLRQPQHF.

The chain employs TRBV10-2 and TRBJ1-3; no reliable D call. This CDR3 comprises 18 residues. Between the trimmed V and J ends, which lost 5 bases and 0 bases, there was a span of 20 bases. CDR1 and CDR2 from the germline V gene are WSHSY and SAAADI. CDR3 loop: CASSLRSTSAISGNTIYF. The CDR3, as DNA: TGCGCCAGCAGTCTTCGGTCCACGTCTGCGATCTCTGGAAACACCATATATTTT.

The rearrangement joins TRBV29-1 to TRBJ1-4, with 8 bases that match TRBD1. Germline V gene sequence: CDR1 SQVTM, CDR2 ANQGSEA. With V trimmed by 4 bases and J by 2 bases, 0 bases remained unmatched. CDR3 length: 13 residues. This CDR3 reads CSVGQGTNEKLFF. Here the CDR3 DNA reads TGCAGCGTTGGACAGGGGACTAATGAAAAACTGTTTTTT.

J is TRBJ2-5 and V is TRBV5-1; D is perhaps TRBD1 (6 bases). The CDR3 is 15 residues long. Germline CDR1 SGHRS, CDR2 YFSETQ. The V and J ends lost 0 bases and 5 bases respectively, with 14 bases between them. The CDR3 sequence is CASSLAQDSGETQYF. DNA for the CDR3: TGCGCCAGCAGCTTGGCCCAGGACAGTGGGGAGACCCAGTACTTC.

The V and J genes are TRBV7-9 and TRBJ1-1, with D possibly matching TRBD1 (6 bases). The CDR3 has 15 residues. Per germline, CDR1 SEHNR and CDR2 FQNEAQ (reference sequence). Trimming left V 6 bases short and J 1 base short, with 15 bases between. CDR3: CASSRSTGWNTEAFF. CDR3 coding DNA: TGTGCCAGCAGTCGCTCGACAGGCTGGAACACTGAAGCTTTCTTT.

V gene TRBV29-1 combines with J gene TRBJ2-7; TRBD1 matches 10 bases. The CDR3 loop spans 14 amino acids. V gave up 3 bases and J gave up 2 bases; unmatched junction bases: 4. CDR1 SQVTM and CDR2 ANQGSEA come from the germline V gene. CDR3: CSVETDRGAYEQYF. The CDR3 DNA reads TGCAGCGTTGAGACGGACAGGGGGGCCTACGAGCAGTACTTC.

The chain joins TRBV9 to TRBJ1-2; 7 positions match TRBD1. Germline trimming cut 1 base from V and 5 bases from J; bases unmatched to any gene: 5. In germline, CDR1 is SGDLS, CDR2 YYNGEE. The CDR3 consists of 14 residues. In DNA form, the CDR3 reads TGTGCCAGCAGCGTACTGGGACAGTCATATGGCTACACCTTC. It yields the protein CASSVLGQSYGYTF.

The V and J genes are TRBV6-5 and TRBJ1-2, with D unresolved. The germline V gene has CDR1 MNHEY and CDR2 SVGAGI. There are 14 residues in the CDR3. The V gene lost 4 bases and the J gene lost 6 bases, with 15 bases spanning the gap. CDR3 residues: CASSSPSIPDGYTF. The CDR3 DNA reads as TGTGCCAGCAGTTCACCTTCGATCCCAGATGGCTACACCTTC.

The rearrangement uses TRBV27 and TRBJ2-3; TRBD2 matches 10 bases. Unmatched junction bases numbered 5, after V lost 6 bases and J lost 2 bases. The length of the CDR3 is 15 residues. CDR1 is MNHEY and CDR2 is SMNVEV in the germline V gene (reference sequence). CDR3 nucleotide sequence: TGTGCCAGCAGCTCACTAGCGGGAAACACAGATACGCAGTATTTT. As protein: CASSSLAGNTDTQYF.

The rearrangement links TRBV15 to TRBJ2-1; maybe TRBD1 (6 bases). Germline V CDR1 and CDR2: LNHNV, YYDKDF (reference sequence). Trimming pared 1 base from V and 3 bases from J, leaving 19 bases between. This CDR3 has 18 residues. As DNA, the CDR3 is TGTGCCACCAGCAGAGGCGGTGGGGGCGGGCCGAACTACAATGAGCAGTTCTTC. Translating it yields CATSRGGGGGPNYNEQFF. Looking up the rest from reference TRBV15 and TRBJ2-1 gives the full variable domain: DAMVIQNPRYQVTQFGKPVTLSCSQTLNHNVMYWYQQKSSQAPKLLFHYYDKDFNNEADTPDNFQSRRPNTSFCFLDIRSPGLGDTAMYLCATSRGGGGGPNYNEQFFGPGTRLTVL.

The chain is built from TRBV11-3 and TRBJ2-1; 10 bases agree with TRBD2. V was pared by 5 bases and J by 0 bases, with 7 bases of the junction left unmatched. Germline assignment: CDR1 SGHNT and CDR2 YENEEA. The CDR3 has 17 residues. This chain's CDR3 is CASSPRTSGYSYNEQFF. CDR3 in DNA: TGTGCCAGCAGCCCTCGGACTAGCGGTTACTCCTACAATGAGCAGTTCTTC.

The rearrangement joins TRBV29-1 to TRBJ2-2, with D possibly TRBD1 on 6 matching bases. V was clipped by 6 bases and J by 2 bases, with 13 bases between them. Looked up from germline, CDR1 is SQVTM and CDR2 is ANQGSEA. This CDR3 comprises 14 residues. The CDR3 DNA reads as TGCAGCGTACAGGGCGACTACAACACCGGGGAGCTGTTTTTT. Residues: CSVQGDYNTGELFF.

V and J are TRBV4-1 and TRBJ2-1; 15 bases line up with TRBD2. The CDR3 loop spans 17 amino acids. V shed 0 bases and J 8 bases; nucleotides not matched to a gene: 5. Germline V gene data show CDR1 as MGHRA and CDR2 as YSYEKL. CDR3 DNA sequence: TGCGCCAGCAGCCAAGATAGAGGGACTAGCGGGAGGTATGAGCAGTTCTTC. This translates into CASSQDRGTSGRYEQFF.